Presented here are 15 T cell receptor beta chains from one specimen sequenced in a study of T cells after somatic rescue of genetic block. TCRdb keeps only in-frame clones here, not all; method: immunoSEQ multiplex PCR. The sample comprises under 150,000 clones, over 80% of which are singletons, and around 1.5% rests with the top ten. Material for sequencing was peripheral blood mononuclear cells (PBMCs). The source is a woman aged 18-35 years.

This chain connects TRBV5-1 to TRBJ2-5; D call uncertain. The CDR3 spans 15 residues. V lost 1 base, J lost 2 bases, and 12 bases lay in between. Germline V CDR1 and CDR2: SGHRS, YFSETQ. The DNA of the CDR3 is TGCGCCAGCAGCTTGCTAGGGCGCACGCAAGAGACCCAGTACTTC. Its protein is CASSLLGRTQETQYF.

For this clone: This CDR3 is also generated by other DNA sequences in the sample. The rearrangement joins TRBV29-1 to TRBJ2-2; possible D gene TRBD2, 5 bases. Trimming removed 1 base at V and 4 bases at J, with 7 bases between. Germline V gene data show CDR1 as SQVTM and CDR2 as ANQGSEA. This CDR3 contains 13 residues. CDR3 sequence: CSVEVRATGELFF. In nucleotides, the CDR3 is TGCAGCGTTGAAGTGAGGGCCACCGGGGAGCTGTTTTTT.

This clone came up once. The chain combines TRBV5-6 with TRBJ2-2; 8 positions agree with TRBD1. The V gene end was trimmed by 0 bases and the J gene end by 3 bases; junction bases not matched to a gene: 7. The germline V gene encodes CDR1 SGHDT and CDR2 YYEEEE. This CDR3 spans 17 amino acids. The CDR3 DNA sequence: TGTGCCAGCAGCTTGGCCGGAGGGACAGGCGACACCGGGGAGCTGTTTTTT. This translates into CASSLAGGTGDTGELFF.

The chain employs TRBV6-5 and TRBJ1-1; unclear D gene. This CDR3 has 12 residues. In germline, CDR1 is MNHEY, CDR2 SVGAGI. Trimming shortened V by 2 bases and J by 4 bases, and 5 bases separated the two germline ends. This CDR3 reads CASSYIGTEAFF. The CDR3 bases are TGTGCCAGCAGTTACATCGGCACTGAAGCTTTCTTT.

V gene TRBV30 combines with J gene TRBJ2-6, with unresolved D. Trimming took 1 base from V and 1 from J, leaving 8 bases between them. This CDR3 is built from 15 residues. The germline gives CDR1 GTSNPN, CDR2 SVGIG (reference sequence). CDR3 region: CAWSARVSGANVLTF. CDR3 DNA sequence: TGTGCCTGGAGTGCCAGAGTTTCTGGGGCCAACGTCCTGACTTTC.

This chain uses TRBV10-3 with TRBJ2-7; TRBD2 matches at 14 bases. Germline trimming cut 7 bases from V and 1 base from J; bases unmatched to any gene: 9. This CDR3 spans 17 amino acids. Germline lookup yields CDR1 ENHRY and CDR2 SYGVKD. The CDR3 nucleotides are TGTGCCATCACCGTGACTAGCGGGGGGGCCGGGTCCTACGAGCAGTACTTC. Translated, it gives CAITVTSGGAGSYEQYF.

J is TRBJ2-7 and V is TRBV19; 9 nucleotides match TRBD1. The CDR3 contains 14 residues. The J segment lost 3 bases and the V segment lost 6 bases, leaving 6 bases of the junction unmatched. The germline CDR1 and CDR2 sequences are LNHDA and SQIVND (reference sequence). CDR3 nucleotides: TGTGCCAGTAGGGGGACAGGGAAGATCTACGAGCAGTACTTC. Its translation: CASRGTGKIYEQYF.

V and J are TRBV11-3 and TRBJ2-4; 7 bases fit TRBD2. Germline V gene lookup returns CDR1 SGHNT and CDR2 YENEEA. After removal of 5 bases from V and 4 bases from J, the junction contained 5 bases not matched to a gene. This CDR3 has 14 residues. This CDR3 reads CASSPGLEKNIQYF. The CDR3 DNA is TGTGCCAGCAGCCCCGGACTAGAGAAAAACATTCAGTACTTC.

The chain couples TRBV6-1 to TRBJ1-6; D possibly corresponds to TRBD1 (5 bases). V dropped 0 bases and J dropped 0 bases, with 15 bases sitting between them. The CDR3 loop spans 19 amino acids. Germline V gives CDR1 MNHNS, CDR2 SASEGT. The CDR3 DNA reads as TGTGCCAGCAGTGAAGCGCTCCCCGGGACGGGCTCCTATAATTCACCCCTCCACTTT. Its protein product is CASSEALPGTGSYNSPLHF.

The V call is TRBV18, the J call TRBJ1-2; no reliable D call. CDR3 size: 13 residues. Germline V gene sequence: CDR1 KGHSH, CDR2 LQKENI. The V gene lost 3 bases and the J gene lost 8 bases, with 13 bases spanning the gap. CDR3 bases: TGTGCCAGCTCACCCGTAAGCGAGAAGGGCTACACCTTC. This codes for CASSPVSEKGYTF.

The CDR3 protein is CASSPGTEIYEQYF. The DNA of the CDR3 is TGTGCCAGTAGTCCCGGGACAGAGATCTACGAGCAGTACTTC. The chain has TRBV19 and TRBJ2-7, with 7 bases matching TRBD1. This CDR3 region has 14 residues. The germline CDR1 and CDR2 sequences are LNHDA and SQIVND (reference sequence). The trim removed 5 bases at V and 3 bases at J, leaving 7 bases unmatched.

CDR3 sequence (DNA): TGTGCCAGCAGCTTAGGGGCAGGGAGCACCGGGGAGCTGTTTTTT. Translation gives CASSLGAGSTGELFF. J is TRBJ2-2 and V is TRBV11-3; D is possibly TRBD1 or TRBD2 (5 bases each). V was clipped by 1 base and J by 4 bases, with 10 bases between them. Germline V gene data show CDR1 as SGHNT and CDR2 as YENEEA. The CDR3 extends over 15 amino acids. Variable domain in full (rest from reference TRBV11-3 and TRBJ2-2): EAGVVQSPRYKIIEKKQPVAFWCNPISGHNTLYWYLQNLGQGPELLIRYENEEAVDDSQLPKDRFSAERLKGVDSTLKIQPAELGDSAVYLCASSLGAGSTGELFFGEGSRLTVL.

V and J are TRBV5-8 and TRBJ2-6; D possibly matches TRBD1 or TRBD2 (5 bases each). This CDR3 region has 15 residues. Trimming cost V 6 bases and J 4 bases, with 14 bases left between them. Germline V gene lookup returns CDR1 SGHTS and CDR2 YDEGEE. Written as DNA, the CDR3 is TGTGCCAGCACCACCTTGGGGACCGGGGCCAACGTCCTGACTTTC. This sequence encodes CASTTLGTGANVLTF.

The rearrangement uses TRBV4-1 and TRBJ2-2; no firm D call. The V gene's germline CDR1 is MGHRA and CDR2 YSYEKL. The CDR3 is made up of 16 amino acids. V was pared by 2 bases and J by 6 bases, with 16 bases between. CDR3 in DNA: TGCGCCAGCAGCCAAATGTCGGCCGGTGCTGCCGGGGAGCTGTTTTTT. Translating it yields CASSQMSAGAAGELFF.

The sample holds a few counts of this clone. The rearrangement joins TRBV30 to TRBJ1-1; D possibly corresponds to TRBD1 (5 bases). V shed 4 bases and J shed 0 bases, with 15 bases lying between them. Germline V CDR1 and CDR2: GTSNPN, SVGIG (reference sequence). The CDR3 spans 15 residues. The CDR3 region is CAWTWQGRVNTEAFF. The CDR3 DNA is TGTGCCTGGACTTGGCAGGGTAGAGTGAACACTGAAGCTTTCTTT.